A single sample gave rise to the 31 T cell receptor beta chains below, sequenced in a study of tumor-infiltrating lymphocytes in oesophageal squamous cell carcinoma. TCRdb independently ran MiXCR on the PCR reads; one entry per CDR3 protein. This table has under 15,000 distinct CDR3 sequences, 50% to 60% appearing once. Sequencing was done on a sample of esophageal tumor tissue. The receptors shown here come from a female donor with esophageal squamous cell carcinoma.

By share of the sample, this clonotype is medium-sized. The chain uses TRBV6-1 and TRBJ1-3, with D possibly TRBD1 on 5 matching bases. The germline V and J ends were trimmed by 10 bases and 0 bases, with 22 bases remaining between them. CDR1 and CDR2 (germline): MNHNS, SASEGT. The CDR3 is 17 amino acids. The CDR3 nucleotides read TGTGCCACCGAATACCAAGGGACGGCCGTCTCTGGAAACACCATATATTTT. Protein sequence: CATEYQGTAVSGNTIYF.

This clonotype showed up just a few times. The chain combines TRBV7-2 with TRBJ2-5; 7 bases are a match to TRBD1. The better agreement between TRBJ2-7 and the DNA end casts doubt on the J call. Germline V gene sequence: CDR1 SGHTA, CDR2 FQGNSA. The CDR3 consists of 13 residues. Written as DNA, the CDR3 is TGTGCCAGCAGCATCGACAGGGTCTACGAGCAGTACTTC. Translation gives CASSIDRVYEQYF.

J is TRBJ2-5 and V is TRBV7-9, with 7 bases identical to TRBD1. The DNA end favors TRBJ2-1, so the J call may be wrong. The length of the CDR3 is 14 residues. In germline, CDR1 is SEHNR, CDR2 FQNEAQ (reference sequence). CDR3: CASSLYAGGNEQFF. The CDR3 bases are TGTGCCAGCAGCTTATACGCAGGGGGCAATGAGCAGTTCTTC.

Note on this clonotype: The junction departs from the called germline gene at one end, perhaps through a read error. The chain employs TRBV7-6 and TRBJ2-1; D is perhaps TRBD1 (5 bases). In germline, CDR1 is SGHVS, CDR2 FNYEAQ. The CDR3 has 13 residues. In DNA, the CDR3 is TGTGCCAGCCGGCGACAGATCGATTCACCCCTCCACTTC. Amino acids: CASRRQIDSPLHF. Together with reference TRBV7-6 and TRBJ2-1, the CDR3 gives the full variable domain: GAGVSQSPRYKVTKRGQDVALRCDPISGHVSLYWYRQALGQGPEFLTYFNYEAQQDKSGLPNDRFSAERPEGSISTLTIQRTEQRDSAMYRCASRRQIDSPLHFGPGTRLTVL.

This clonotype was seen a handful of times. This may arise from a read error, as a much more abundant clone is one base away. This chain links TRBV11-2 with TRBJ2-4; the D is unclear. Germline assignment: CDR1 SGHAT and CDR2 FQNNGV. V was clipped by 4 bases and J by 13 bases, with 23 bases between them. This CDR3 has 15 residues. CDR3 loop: CASSSIGIKYNEQYF. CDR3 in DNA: TGTGCCAGCAGCTCCATTGGGATAAAGTACAATGAGCAGTACTTC.

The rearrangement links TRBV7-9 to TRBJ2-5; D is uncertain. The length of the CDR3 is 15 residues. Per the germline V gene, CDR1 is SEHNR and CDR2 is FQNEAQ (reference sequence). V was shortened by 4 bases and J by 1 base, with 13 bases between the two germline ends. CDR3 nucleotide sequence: TGTGCCAGCAGCTCCCGTGAGTGGGGCCAAGAGACCCAGTACTTC. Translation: CASSSREWGQETQYF. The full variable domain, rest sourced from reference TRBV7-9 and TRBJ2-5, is DTGVSQNPRHKITKRGQNVTFRCDPISEHNRLYWYRQTLGQGPEFLTYFQNEAQLEKSRLLSDRFSAERPKGSFSTLEIQRTEQGDSAMYLCASSSREWGQETQYFGPGTRLLVL.

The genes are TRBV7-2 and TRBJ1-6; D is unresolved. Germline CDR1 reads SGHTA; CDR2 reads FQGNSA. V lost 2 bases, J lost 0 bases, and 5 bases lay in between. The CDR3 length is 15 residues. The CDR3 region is CASSLLSSYNSPLHF. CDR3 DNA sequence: TGTGCCAGCAGCTTACTAAGCTCCTATAATTCACCCCTCCACTTT. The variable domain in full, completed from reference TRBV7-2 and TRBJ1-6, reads GAGVSQSPSNKVTEKGKDVELRCDPISGHTALYWYRQSLGQGLEFLIYFQGNSAPDKSGLPSDRFSAERTGGSVSTLTIQRTQQEDSAVYLCASSLLSSYNSPLHFGNGTRLTVT.

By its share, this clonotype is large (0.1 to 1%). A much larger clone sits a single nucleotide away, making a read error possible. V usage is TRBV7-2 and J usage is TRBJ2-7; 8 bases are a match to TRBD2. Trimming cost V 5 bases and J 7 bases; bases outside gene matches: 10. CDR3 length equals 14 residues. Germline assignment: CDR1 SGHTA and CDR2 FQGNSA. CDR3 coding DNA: TGTGCCAGCAGCCTCCAAGCGGGGGCCAATGAGCAGTACTTC. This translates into CASSLQAGANEQYF.

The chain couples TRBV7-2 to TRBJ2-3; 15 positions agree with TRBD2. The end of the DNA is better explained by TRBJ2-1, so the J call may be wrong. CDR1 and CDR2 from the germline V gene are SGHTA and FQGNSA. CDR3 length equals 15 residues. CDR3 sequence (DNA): TGTGCCAGCAGCCGGGGACTAGCGGGAGGAAGTGAGCAGTTCTTC. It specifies CASSRGLAGGSEQFF.

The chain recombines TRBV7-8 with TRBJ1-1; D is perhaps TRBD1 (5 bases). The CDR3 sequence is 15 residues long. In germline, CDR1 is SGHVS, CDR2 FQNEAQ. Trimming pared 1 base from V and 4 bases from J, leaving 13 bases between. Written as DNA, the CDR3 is TGTGCCAGCAGCTTAGTTCAGGGTTTTCGCACTGAAGCTTTCTTT. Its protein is CASSLVQGFRTEAFF.

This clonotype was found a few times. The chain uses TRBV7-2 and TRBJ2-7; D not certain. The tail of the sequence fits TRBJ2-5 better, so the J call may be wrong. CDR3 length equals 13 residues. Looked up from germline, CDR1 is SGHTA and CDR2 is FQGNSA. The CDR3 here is CASSLVGGETQYF. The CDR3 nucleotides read TGTGCCAGCAGCTTGGTGGGTGGCGAGACCCAGTACTTC.

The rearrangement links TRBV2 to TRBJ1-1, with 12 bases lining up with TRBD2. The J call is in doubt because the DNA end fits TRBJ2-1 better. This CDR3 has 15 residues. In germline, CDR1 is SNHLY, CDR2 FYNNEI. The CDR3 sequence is CASRDGLAGWNEQFF. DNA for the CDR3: TGTGCCAGCAGGGACGGACTAGCGGGATGGAATGAGCAGTTCTTC.

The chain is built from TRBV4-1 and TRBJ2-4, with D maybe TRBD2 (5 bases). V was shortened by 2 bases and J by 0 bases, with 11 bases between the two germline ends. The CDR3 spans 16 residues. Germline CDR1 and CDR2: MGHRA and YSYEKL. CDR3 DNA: TGCGCCAGCAGCCAATCGGTAGGACTAGCCAAAAACATTCAGTACTTC. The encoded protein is CASSQSVGLAKNIQYF.

The CDR3 nucleotides read TGTGCCAGCAGCTTGATGAGGTCAAACCCAAAGGAGACCCAGTACTTC. Encoded protein: CASSLMRSNPKETQYF. The gene calls are TRBV11-3 and TRBJ2-1; D not resolved. The DNA end is a closer match to TRBJ2-5, so the J assignment may be wrong. The CDR3 is made up of 16 amino acids. In germline, CDR1 is SGHNT, CDR2 YENEEA.

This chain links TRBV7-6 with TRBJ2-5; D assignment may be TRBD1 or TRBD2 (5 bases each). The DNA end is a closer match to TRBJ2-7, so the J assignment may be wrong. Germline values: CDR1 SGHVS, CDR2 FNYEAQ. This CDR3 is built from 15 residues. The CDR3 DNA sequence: TGTGCCAGCAGCTTGAGGGGCCAGAACAGCTACGAGCAGTACTTC. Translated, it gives CASSLRGQNSYEQYF.

The CDR3, as DNA: TGTGCCAGCAGTGAAATGGGGGGATCGAGGAAACTGTATTTT. Protein sequence: CASSEMGGSRKLYF. The rearrangement uses TRBV6-1 and TRBJ2-3; D is possibly TRBD2 (6 bases). From germline, CDR1 is MNHNS and CDR2 SASEGT. This CDR3 spans 14 amino acids. V was clipped by 2 bases and J by 14 bases, with 20 bases between them.

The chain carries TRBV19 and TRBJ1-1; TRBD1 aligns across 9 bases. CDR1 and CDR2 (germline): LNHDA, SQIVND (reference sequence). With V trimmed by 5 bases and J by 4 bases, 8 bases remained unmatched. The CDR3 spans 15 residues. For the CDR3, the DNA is TGTGCCAGTAGTCTCTTACAGGGGGCCGGCACTGAAGCTTTCTTT. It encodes CASSLLQGAGTEAFF.

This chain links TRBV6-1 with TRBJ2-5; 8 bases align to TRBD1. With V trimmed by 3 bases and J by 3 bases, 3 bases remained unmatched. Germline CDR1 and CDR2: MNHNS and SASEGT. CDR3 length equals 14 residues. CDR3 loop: CASSDAGGEETQYF. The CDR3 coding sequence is TGTGCCAGCAGTGACGCAGGGGGCGAAGAGACCCAGTACTTC.

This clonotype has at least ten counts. The CDR3 DNA is TGTGCCAGCGCTCGATGGACAGGGGGGACTGAAGCTTTCTTT. Its translation is CASARWTGGTEAFF. This chain joins TRBV6-1 and TRBJ1-1, with TRBD1 identical over 10 bases. The CDR3 length is 14 residues. The germline V gene encodes CDR1 MNHNS and CDR2 SASEGT. V trimming: 8 bases; J trimming: 5 bases; junction bases outside the gene matches: 8.

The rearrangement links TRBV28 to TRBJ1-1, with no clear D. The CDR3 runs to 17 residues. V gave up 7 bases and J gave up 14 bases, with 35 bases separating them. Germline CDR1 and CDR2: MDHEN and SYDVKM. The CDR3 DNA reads TGTGCCAGCACCCGAGGCAGCGGGAGGGCCCCCTACAATGAGCAGTTCTTT. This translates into CASTRGSGRAPYNEQFF.

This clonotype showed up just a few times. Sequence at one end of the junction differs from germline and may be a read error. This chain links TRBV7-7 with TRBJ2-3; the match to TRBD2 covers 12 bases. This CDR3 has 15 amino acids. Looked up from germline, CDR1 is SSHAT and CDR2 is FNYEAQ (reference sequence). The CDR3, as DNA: TGTGCTAGCAGCTCTCTAGCGGGAGGGCCAGATGAGCAGTTCTTT. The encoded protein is CASSSLAGGPDEQFF.

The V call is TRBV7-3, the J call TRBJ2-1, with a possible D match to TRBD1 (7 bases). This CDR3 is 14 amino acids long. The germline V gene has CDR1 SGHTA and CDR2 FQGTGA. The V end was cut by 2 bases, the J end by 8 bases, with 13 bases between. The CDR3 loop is CASSLQGGPDEQFF. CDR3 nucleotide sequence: TGTGCCAGCAGCTTACAGGGGGGTCCCGATGAGCAGTTCTTC.

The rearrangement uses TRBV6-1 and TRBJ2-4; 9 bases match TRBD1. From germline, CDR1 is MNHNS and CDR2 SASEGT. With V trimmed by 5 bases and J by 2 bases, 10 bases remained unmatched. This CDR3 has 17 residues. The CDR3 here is CASSCRGTGKTKNIQYF. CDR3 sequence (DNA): TGTGCCAGCAGTTGCAGAGGGACAGGGAAGACCAAAAACATTCAGTACTTC.

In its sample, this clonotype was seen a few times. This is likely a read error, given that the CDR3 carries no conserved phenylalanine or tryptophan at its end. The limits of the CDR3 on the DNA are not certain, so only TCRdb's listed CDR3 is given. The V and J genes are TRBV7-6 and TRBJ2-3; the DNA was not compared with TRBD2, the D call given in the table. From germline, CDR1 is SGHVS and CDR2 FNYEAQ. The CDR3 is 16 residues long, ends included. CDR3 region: CASSLDLELDEQYFGP.

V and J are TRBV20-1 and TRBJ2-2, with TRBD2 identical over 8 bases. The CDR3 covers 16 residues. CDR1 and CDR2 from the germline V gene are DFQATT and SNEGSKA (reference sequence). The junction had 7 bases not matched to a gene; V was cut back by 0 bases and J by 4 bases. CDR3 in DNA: TGCAGTGCTAGAGATACGGGGGGGGGCAGCACCGGGGAGCTGTTTTTT. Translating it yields CSARDTGGGSTGELFF.

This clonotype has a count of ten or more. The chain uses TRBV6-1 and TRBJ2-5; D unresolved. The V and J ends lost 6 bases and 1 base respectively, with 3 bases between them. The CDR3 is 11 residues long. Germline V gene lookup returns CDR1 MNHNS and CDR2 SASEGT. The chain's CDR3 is CASSRQETQYF. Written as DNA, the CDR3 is TGTGCCAGCAGCCGCCAAGAGACCCAGTACTTC.

The CDR3 region has the DNA TGTGCCAGCCGGGGGGCTAGCTCCTACGAGCAGTACTTC. Protein sequence: CASRGASSYEQYF. V is TRBV7-2 and J is TRBJ2-7; the D gene is possibly TRBD2 (7 bases). V shed 8 bases and J shed 0 bases, with 11 bases lying between them. Germline CDR1 reads SGHTA; CDR2 reads FQGNSA. This CDR3 contains 13 residues.

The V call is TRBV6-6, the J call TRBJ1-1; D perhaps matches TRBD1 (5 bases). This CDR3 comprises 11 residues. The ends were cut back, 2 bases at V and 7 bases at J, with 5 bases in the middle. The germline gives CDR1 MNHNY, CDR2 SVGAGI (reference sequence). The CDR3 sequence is CASSYGGEAFF. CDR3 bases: TGTGCCAGCAGTTACGGGGGTGAAGCTTTCTTT.

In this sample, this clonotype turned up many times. The DNA of the CDR3 is TGTGCCAGCAGCCGATATTCGATGCCGAATGAGCAGTTCTTC. This encodes CASSRYSMPNEQFF. The chain joins TRBV3-1 to TRBJ2-1; D ambiguous. The CDR3 loop spans 14 amino acids. V was shortened by 4 bases and J by 7 bases, with 14 bases between the two germline ends. CDR1 and CDR2 (germline): LGHDT, YNNKEL (reference sequence).

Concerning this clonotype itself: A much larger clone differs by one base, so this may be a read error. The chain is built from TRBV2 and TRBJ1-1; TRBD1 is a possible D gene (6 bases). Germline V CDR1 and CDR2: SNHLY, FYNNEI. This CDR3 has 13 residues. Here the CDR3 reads CASRDRRETEPFF. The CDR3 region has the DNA TGTGCCAGCAGAGACAGGAGGGAGACTGAACCTTTCTTT.

CDR3 residues: CATSDLGTPEKLFF. Written as DNA, the CDR3 is TGTGCCACCAGTGATTTGGGGACGCCTGAAAAACTGTTTTTT. V and J are TRBV24-1 and TRBJ1-4; a possible D gene is TRBD1 (5 bases). The V gene lost 0 bases and the J gene lost 7 bases, with 8 bases spanning the gap. Per the germline V gene, CDR1 is KGHDR and CDR2 is SFDVKD. The CDR3 loop spans 14 amino acids.